This TCR beta chain came from a study of PD-1 blockade in classical Hodgkin lymphoma. CDR3 length: 14 amino acids. Germline CDR1 reads SGHTS; CDR2 reads YDEGEE. V dropped 6 bases and J dropped 5 bases, with 17 bases sitting between them. General study results and limits: CD8+ TCR diversity did not rise significantly by C4D1, unlike CD4+.

Time point in this sample: cycle 4 day 1 (C4D1), after less than 7 weeks of nivolumab. Relapse was seen in all patients after autologous stem cell transplantation, and brentuximab vedotin exposure was variable. The patients, who had relapsed/refractory classical Hodgkin lymphoma, achieved best responses of complete response, partial response or progressive disease. Measured with immunoSEQ multiplex PCR; TCRdb has only the in-frame clones, and not every one. The top ten clones hold approximately 2.9% of a sample with about 89,000 clones, about nine tenths of them seen once. This clone appeared once. Its cognate antigen is unknown.

The clonotype comes from a human donor with classical Hodgkin lymphoma. The chain couples TRBV5-8 to TRBJ1-1; a possible D gene is TRBD1 (5 bases). The sample consisted of peripheral blood mononuclear cells (PBMCs), taken before the fourth cycle of nivolumab. CDR3 amino acids: CASIALSGGTEAFF. The DNA of the CDR3 is TGTGCCAGCATTGCTCTTTCGGGGGGGACTGAAGCTTTCTTT.